The entry below gives a single T cell receptor beta chain sequence along with its context. Its antigen is undetermined. These data come from a study of T cells after yellow fever vaccination. Study results and limitations: Although the secondary response was weaker, it peaked faster, at day 5 versus 15. Primary-vaccination clones mostly resurfaced post-booster (approximately 96% CD4, just under 90% CD8).

In germline, CDR1 is SGHKS, CDR2 YYEKEE (reference sequence). CDR3 size: 16 residues. Trimming took off 4 bases at V and 4 bases at J, with 17 bases between the two ends. Researchers made TCR cDNA using 5'RACE template switching, and this step added a universal primer site and UMIs. One entry per CDR3 protein, called by TCRdb with MiXCR from the 5' RACE reads. The repertoire has 300,000 to 400,000 distinct CDR3 sequences, 3% to 4.5% of them found once; the top ten carry 20% to 30%. The TCR was taken from a man aged 18 to 30 who received the YFV17D yellow fever vaccine. The sample here was PBMCs, taken 5 days after the yellow fever booster vaccination. The chain is built from TRBV5-5 and TRBJ2-2; D remains unclear. CDR3 protein: CASSADISRGTGELFF. CDR3 in DNA: TGTGCCAGCAGCGCTGACATATCTAGAGGCACCGGGGAGCTGTTTTTT. Supplemented by reference TRBV5-5 and TRBJ2-2, the full variable domain reads DAGVTQSPTHLIKTRGQQVTLRCSPISGHKSVSWYQQVLGQGPQFIFQYYEKEERGRGNFPDRFSARQFPNYSSELNVNALLLGDSALYLCASSADISRGTGELFFGEGSRLTVL.